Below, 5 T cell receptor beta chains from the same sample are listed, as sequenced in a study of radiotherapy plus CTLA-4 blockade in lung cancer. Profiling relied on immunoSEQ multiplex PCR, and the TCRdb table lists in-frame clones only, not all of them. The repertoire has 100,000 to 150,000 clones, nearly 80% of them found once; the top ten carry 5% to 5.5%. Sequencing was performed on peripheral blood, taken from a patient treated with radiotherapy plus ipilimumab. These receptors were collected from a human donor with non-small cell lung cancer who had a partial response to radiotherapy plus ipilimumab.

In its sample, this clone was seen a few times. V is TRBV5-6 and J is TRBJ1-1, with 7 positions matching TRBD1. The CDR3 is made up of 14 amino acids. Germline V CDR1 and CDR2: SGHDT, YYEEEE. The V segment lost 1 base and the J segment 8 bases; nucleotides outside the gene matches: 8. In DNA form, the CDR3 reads TGTGCCAGCAGCTTGTTAGGGTTGGGACAGGAAGCTTTCTTT. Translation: CASSLLGLGQEAFF.

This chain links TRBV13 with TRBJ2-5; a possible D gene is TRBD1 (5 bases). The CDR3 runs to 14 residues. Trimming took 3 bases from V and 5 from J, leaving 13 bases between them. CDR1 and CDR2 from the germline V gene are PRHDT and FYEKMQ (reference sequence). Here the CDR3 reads CASSLGSGWETQYF. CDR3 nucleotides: TGTGCCAGCAGCTTGGGGTCAGGGTGGGAGACCCAGTACTTC.

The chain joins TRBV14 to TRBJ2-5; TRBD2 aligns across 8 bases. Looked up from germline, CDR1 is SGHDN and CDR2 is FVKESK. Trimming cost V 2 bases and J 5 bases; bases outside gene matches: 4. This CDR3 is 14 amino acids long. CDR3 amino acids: CASSQPGGLETQYF. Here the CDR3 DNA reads TGTGCCAGCAGCCAACCGGGAGGGCTGGAGACCCAGTACTTC. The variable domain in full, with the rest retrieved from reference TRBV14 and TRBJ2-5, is EAGVTQFPSHSVIEKGQTVTLRCDPISGHDNLYWYRRVMGKEIKFLLHFVKESKQDESGMPNNRFLAERTGGTYSTLKVQPAELEDSGVYFCASSQPGGLETQYFGPGTRLLVL.

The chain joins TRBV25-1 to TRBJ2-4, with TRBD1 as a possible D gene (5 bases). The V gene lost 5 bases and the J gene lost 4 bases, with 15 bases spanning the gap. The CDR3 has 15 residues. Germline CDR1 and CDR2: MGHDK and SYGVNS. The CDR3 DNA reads TGTGCCAGCAGTTCACAGACAGATTGGAAAAACATTCAGTACTTC. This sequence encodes CASSSQTDWKNIQYF. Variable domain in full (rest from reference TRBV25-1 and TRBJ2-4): EADIYQTPRYLVIGTGKKITLECSQTMGHDKMYWYQQDPGMELHLIHYSYGVNSTEKGDLSSESTVSRIRTEHFPLTLESARPSHTSQYLCASSSQTDWKNIQYFGAGTRLSVL.

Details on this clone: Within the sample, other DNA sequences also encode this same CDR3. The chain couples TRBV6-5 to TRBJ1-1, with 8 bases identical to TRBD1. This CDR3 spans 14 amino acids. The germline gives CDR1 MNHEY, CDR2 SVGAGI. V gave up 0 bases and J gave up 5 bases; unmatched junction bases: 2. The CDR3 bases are TGTGCCAGCAGTTACTCCAGACAGGGGACTGAAGCTTTCTTT. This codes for CASSYSRQGTEAFF.